The rows below give T cell receptor beta chains drawn from one sample of a study of blood T cells in healthy people across ages. TCRdb fed the 5' RACE reads into MiXCR, producing one record per CDR3 protein. The table has around 690,000 distinct CDR3 sequences, around 54% seen once. Specimen: blood. These receptors were collected from a man aged 60 to 75 in good health. Each CDR3 is given with its conserved first and last residue.

V gene	CDR3 protein
TRBV10-3	CAISESVALTPQHF
TRBV25-1	CASSDLQSPMIGYTF
TRBV12-3/TRBV12-4	CASSPTSYEQYF
TRBV5-8	CASSANGVWDEQFF
TRBV20-1	CSAKDRMGFTEAFF
TRBV9	CASSIQGGNLNEQFF
TRBV12-3/TRBV12-4	CASSFRGAGDMQYF
TRBV29-1	CTAGVGETQYF
TRBV5-1	CASGGGLLETQYF
TRBV4-1	CASSQVPWDSGGIVQETQYF
TRBV4-1	CASSQEGVLAGEQYF
TRBV28	CASSSLLGLAGPEQYF
TRBV3-1	CASSQDGFGSPLHF
TRBV25-1	CASSEDRSTDTQYF
TRBV5-1	CASSAPVGQGPGTQYF
TRBV7-9	CASSLDGLAVDEQFF
TRBV4-2	CASGSGLAGDPDTQYF
TRBV7-9	CASSPGTGSKKLFF
TRBV20-1	CSAPTSGGADETQFF
TRBV20-1	CSAKPGVSYEQYF
TRBV2	CASSGAWGISYNEQFF
TRBV5-1	CASSTRTGSPSTDTQYF
TRBV6-5	CASSYGDRERSPLHF
TRBV5-1	CASSPSTQYF
TRBV5-1	CASKGSVGSPLHF
TRBV12-3/TRBV12-4	CASSRRQVSTDTQYF
TRBV6-5	CASRTGQGSSDTQYF
TRBV20-1	CSAREGGYNEQFF
TRBV10-3	CAISESVGDLSEQYF
TRBV4-2	CASSASSRGGVGEQFF
TRBV28	CASSSGFEAGANVLTF
TRBV6-4	CASSDERNTEAFF
TRBV2	CASESTGGVDTQYF
TRBV7-2	CASSLAASVAYEQYF
TRBV29-1	CSVGQQATGTQYF
TRBV28	CASSFEGAATNEKLFF
TRBV11-2	CASSPTLPVSGTGVGKNIQYF
TRBV4-2	CASSQVFQLAGGQYTQYF
TRBV5-1	CASSPGQGVPNEQFF
TRBV9	CASSFGGGPTDTQYF
TRBV5-1	CASRKRASGGPTDTQYF
TRBV12-3/TRBV12-4	CASSLEDRNPKLFF
TRBV6-1	CASMPRTVVQSEQFF
TRBV7-2	CASSPLRGGLGGTDTQYF
TRBV7-7	CASSLEQRPYNEQFF
TRBV27	CASSRHRGDIQYF
TRBV2	CASSEAERSETQYF
TRBV20-1	CSASRDVQFF
TRBV2	CASSEARGGIATQYF
TRBV5-1	CASSLTLIGQGGTDTQYF
TRBV29-1	CSVDGRNTGELFF
TRBV3-1	CASSQVPSGGFQETQYF
TRBV12-3/TRBV12-4	CASTPGQGYHEQYF